This entry describes one T cell receptor (beta chain). Its antigen remains unknown. This record belongs to a study of cytomegalovirus exposure and HLA in healthy donors. Whole-study context: Unique TCRs from HLA-typed donors, about 78 million of them, were held in an early data release.

PCR was performed using 60 Vbeta and 13 Jbeta primers. TCRdb keeps only in-frame clones here, not all; method: immunoSEQ multiplex PCR. The table shows approximately 140,000 clones, with 80% to 90% occurring only once. Findings and limits, study-wide: In presence/absence analyses, roughly uniform sequencing depth across donors was assumed. A later analysis linked a missense DCLRE1C variant to TCR beta V- and J-gene trimming. CMV serostatus was the only immune exposure information that was available.

CDR3 length: 11 residues. V gave up 5 bases and J gave up 2 bases, with 3 bases separating them. Germline values: CDR1 SEHNR, CDR2 FQNEAQ (reference sequence). This clonotype was obtained from a woman between 35 and 50 years old in good health and CMV-seropositive. The chain employs TRBV7-9 and TRBJ2-5; no reliable D call. Sequencing input: PBMCs. The CDR3 here is CASSQQETQYF. CDR3 sequence (DNA): TGTGCCAGCAGCCAACAAGAGACCCAGTACTTC.